These 2 T cell receptor beta chains were sequenced from one sample in a study of CD8+CD57+ T cells in acquired aplastic anemia. Genomic DNA was employed as the template in profiling TCR beta VDJ and CDR3. TCRdb analysed the reads with MiXCR anew, one entry per CDR3 protein. Among just over 200,000 distinct CDR3 sequences listed, 55% to 65% were seen once. In patients chosen for sequencing, flow cytometry had shown CD8+CD57+ cell expansion. Sequencing was performed on sorted CD4+, CD8+, or CD8+CD57+ T cells (not recorded which) from PBMCs. Receptors were obtained from a human donor with aplastic anemia.

With respect to this clonotype: Compared with germline, one end of the junction differs, possibly owing to a read error. The V call is TRBV5-1, the J call TRBJ2-1, with D perhaps TRBD2 (5 bases). Germline lookup yields CDR1 SGHRS and CDR2 YFSETQ. The CDR3 runs 14 residues. CDR3 sequence: CTSSLGSQDNEQFF. CDR3 DNA: TGCACCAGCAGCTTGGGGAGTCAAGACAATGAGCAGTTCTTC.

This chain's CDR3 is CASSPMGLAGERYF. CDR3 DNA: TGTGCCAGCAGCCCGATGGGACTAGCGGGAGAAAGGTACTTC. The chain employs TRBV7-3 and TRBJ2-5, with 14 bases fitting TRBD2. V shed 5 bases, J shed 13 bases, and the junction held 9 bases outside the gene matches. CDR3 length: 14 residues. CDR1 is SGHTA, CDR2 FQGTGA, per germline.